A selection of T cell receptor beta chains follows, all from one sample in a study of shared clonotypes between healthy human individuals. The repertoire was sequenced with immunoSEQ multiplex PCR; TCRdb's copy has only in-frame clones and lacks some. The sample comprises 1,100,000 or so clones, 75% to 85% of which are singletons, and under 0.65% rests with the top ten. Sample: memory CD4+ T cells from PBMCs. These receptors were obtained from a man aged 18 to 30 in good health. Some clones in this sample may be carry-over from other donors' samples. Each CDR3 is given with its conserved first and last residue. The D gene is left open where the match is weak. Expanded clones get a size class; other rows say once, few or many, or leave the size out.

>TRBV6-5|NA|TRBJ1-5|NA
CAISGVNQPQHF
TGTGCCATCAGTGGGGTCAATCAGCCCCAGCATTTT
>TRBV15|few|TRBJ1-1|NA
CATSSGMNTEAFF
TGTGCCACCAGCTCGGGGATGAACACTGAAGCTTTCTTT
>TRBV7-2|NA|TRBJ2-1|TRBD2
CASSLGGLDNEQFF
TGTGCCAGCAGCTTAGGGGGACTAGACAATGAGCAGTTCTTC
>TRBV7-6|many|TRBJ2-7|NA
CASSLLHGEQYF
TGTGCCAGCAGCTTATTACACGGTGAGCAGTACTTC
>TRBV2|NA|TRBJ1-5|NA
CASSESAGDQPQHF
TGTGCCAGCAGTGAATCGGCAGGGGATCAGCCCCAGCATTTT
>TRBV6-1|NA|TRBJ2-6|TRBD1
CASSEGLRQGAGANVLTF
TGTGCCAGCAGTGAGGGACTAAGACAGGGGGCTGGGGCCAACGTCCTGACTTTC
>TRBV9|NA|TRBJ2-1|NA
CASSVEGVSSYNEQFF
TGTGCCAGCAGCGTAGAAGGGGTAAGCTCCTACAATGAGCAGTTCTTC
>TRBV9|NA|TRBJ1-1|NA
CASSVAGVVQNTEAFF
TGTGCCAGCAGCGTAGCCGGGGTCGTACAGAACACTGAAGCTTTCTTT
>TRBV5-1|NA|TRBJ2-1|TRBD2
CASSLDPAGDYNEQFF
TGCGCCAGCAGCTTGGATCCAGCGGGAGACTACAATGAGCAGTTCTTC
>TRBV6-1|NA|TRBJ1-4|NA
CASSGWGNVEKLFF
TGTGCCAGCAGTGGTTGGGGTAACGTTGAAAAACTGTTTTTT
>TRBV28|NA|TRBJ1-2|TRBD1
CASTLPSGQSIGYTF
TGTGCCAGCACCCTACCGTCGGGACAGAGTATAGGCTACACCTTC
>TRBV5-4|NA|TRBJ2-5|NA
CASTLTGNEETQYF
TGTGCCAGCACACTAACGGGGAACGAAGAGACCCAGTACTTC
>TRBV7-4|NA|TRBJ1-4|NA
CASSPKQRINEKLFF
TGTGCCAGCAGCCCTAAACAGCGAATTAATGAAAAACTGTTTTTT
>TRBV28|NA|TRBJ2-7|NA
CASSTGTPLEQYF
TGTGCCAGCAGCACCGGGACACCCCTCGAGCAGTACTTC
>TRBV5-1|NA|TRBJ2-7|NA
CASRIGSTLSYEQYF
TGCGCCAGCAGGATTGGATCTACCCTCTCCTACGAGCAGTACTTC
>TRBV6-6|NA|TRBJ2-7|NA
CASSPTSARQYF
TGTGCCAGCAGCCCCACATCGGCCCGGCAGTACTTC
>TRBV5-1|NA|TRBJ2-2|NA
CASSLAQGDTGELFF
TGCGCCAGCAGCTTGGCCCAGGGAGACACCGGGGAGCTGTTTTTT
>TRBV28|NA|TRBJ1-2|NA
CASSLGNSVAGYTF
TGTGCCAGCAGTTTGGGAAATAGTGTGGCTGGCTACACCTTC
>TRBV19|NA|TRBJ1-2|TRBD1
CASKTLPGQGTNYGYTF
TGTGCCAGTAAAACTCTCCCGGGACAGGGGACGAACTATGGCTACACCTTC
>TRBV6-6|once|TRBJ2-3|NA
CASSFPDLQTDTQYF
TGTGCCAGCAGTTTCCCGGACCTCCAGACAGATACGCAGTATTTT
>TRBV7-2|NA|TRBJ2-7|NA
CASSSGPNAIYEQYF
TGTGCCAGCAGCTCGGGCCCTAACGCGATCTACGAGCAGTACTTC
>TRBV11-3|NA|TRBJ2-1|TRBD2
CASSHKLAGGVRAYNEQFF
TGTGCCAGCAGCCACAAATTAGCGGGAGGAGTAAGGGCCTACAATGAGCAGTTCTTC
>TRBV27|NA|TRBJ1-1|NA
CASSLVRMNTEAFF
TGTGCCAGCAGTTTAGTAAGGATGAACACTGAAGCTTTCTTT
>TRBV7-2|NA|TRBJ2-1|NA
CASSTREGQSSYNEQFF
TGTGCCAGCAGCACCCGGGAGGGACAGAGCTCCTACAATGAGCAGTTCTTC
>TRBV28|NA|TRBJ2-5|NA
CASSSEWTQETQYF
TGTGCCAGCAGTTCAGAATGGACCCAAGAGACCCAGTACTTC
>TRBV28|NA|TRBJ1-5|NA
CASSWTVNQPQHF
TGTGCCAGCAGTTGGACAGTCAATCAGCCCCAGCATTTT
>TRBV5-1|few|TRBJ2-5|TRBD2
CASSAWTSGRGGETQYF
TGCGCCAGCAGCGCCTGGACTAGCGGGAGGGGTGGGGAGACCCAGTACTTC
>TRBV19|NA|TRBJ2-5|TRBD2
CASSMVLAGGQETQYF
TGTGCCAGTAGTATGGTTCTAGCGGGAGGGCAAGAGACCCAGTACTTC
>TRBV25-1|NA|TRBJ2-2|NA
CASSGIDSGELFF
TGTGCCAGCAGTGGGATAGACAGCGGGGAGCTGTTTTTT
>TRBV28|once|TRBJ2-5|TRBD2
CASGRWGGEETQYF
TGTGCCAGCGGACGCTGGGGAGGGGAGGAGACCCAGTACTTC
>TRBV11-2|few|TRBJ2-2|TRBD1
CASIDRVITNTGELFF
TGTGCCAGCATCGACAGGGTAATAACGAACACCGGGGAGCTGTTTTTT
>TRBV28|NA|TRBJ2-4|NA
CASIRYRRDGSKNIQYF
TGTGCCAGCATTCGGTACCGGAGGGATGGTAGCAAAAACATTCAGTACTTC
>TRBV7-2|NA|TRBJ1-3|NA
CASSLQGFTGNTIYF
TGTGCCAGCAGCTTACAGGGGTTTACTGGAAACACCATATATTTT
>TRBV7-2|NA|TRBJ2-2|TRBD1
CASSLTGGFAGELFF
TGTGCCAGCAGCTTAACAGGGGGTTTCGCCGGGGAGCTGTTTTTT
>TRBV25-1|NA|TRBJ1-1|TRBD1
CASRQEKAGGEAFF
TGTGCCAGCAGACAAGAAAAAGCAGGGGGCGAGGCTTTCTTT
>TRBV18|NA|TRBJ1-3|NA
CASSDQGSGNTIYF
TGTGCCAGCTCGGACCAGGGCTCTGGAAACACCATATATTTT
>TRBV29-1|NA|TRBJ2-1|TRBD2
CSVEDPGPGGNEQFF
TGCAGCGTTGAAGATCCGGGACCGGGGGGGAATGAGCAGTTCTTC
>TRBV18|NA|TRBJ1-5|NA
CASSPAGRDQPQHF
TGTGCCAGCTCACCCGCCGGTAGGGATCAGCCCCAGCATTTT
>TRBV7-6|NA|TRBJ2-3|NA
CASSLESTEISTDTQYF
TGTGCCAGCAGCTTAGAGTCGACAGAGATCAGCACAGATACGCAGTATTTT
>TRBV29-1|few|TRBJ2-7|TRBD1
CSVEGGQGADEQYF
TGCAGCGTTGAAGGCGGACAGGGGGCGGACGAGCAGTACTTC
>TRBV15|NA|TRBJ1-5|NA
CATSRGEGWNQPQHF
TGTGCCACCAGCAGAGGGGAGGGCTGGAATCAGCCCCAGCATTTT
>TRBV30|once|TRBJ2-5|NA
CAWSAGVETQYF
TGTGCCTGGAGTGCGGGAGTAGAGACCCAGTACTTC
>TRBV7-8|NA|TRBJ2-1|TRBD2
CASSADGTRGIGYNEQFF
TGTGCCAGCAGCGCTGACGGGACTAGGGGGATCGGTTACAATGAGCAGTTCTTC
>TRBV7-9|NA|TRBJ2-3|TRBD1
CASSQDRGTDTQYF
TGTGCCAGCAGCCAGGACAGGGGCACAGATACGCAGTATTTT
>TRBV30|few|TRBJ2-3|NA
CAWSLGLSTDTQYF
TGTGCCTGGAGTTTAGGGTTGAGCACAGATACGCAGTATTTT
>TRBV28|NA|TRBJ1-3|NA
CASSSLHSSGNTIYF
TGTGCCAGCAGTTCCCTACACAGCTCTGGAAACACCATATATTTT
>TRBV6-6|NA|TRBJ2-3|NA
CASSYSMRGSPDTQYF
TGTGCCAGCAGTTACTCGATGAGGGGGAGTCCAGATACGCAGTATTTT
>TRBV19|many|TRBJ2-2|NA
CASSPGHRNTGELFF
TGTGCCAGTAGTCCGGGACATAGGAACACCGGGGAGCTGTTTTTT
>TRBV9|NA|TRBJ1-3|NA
CASSGGSSGNTIYF
TGTGCCAGCAGCGGAGGGTCCTCTGGAAACACCATATATTTT
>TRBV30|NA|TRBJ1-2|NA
CAWSPGPRHGYTF
TGTGCCTGGAGCCCGGGACCGCGGCATGGCTACACCTTC
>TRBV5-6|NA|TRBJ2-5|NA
CASSLARGYRETQYF
TGTGCCAGCAGCTTGGCTAGGGGGTATCGGGAGACCCAGTACTTC
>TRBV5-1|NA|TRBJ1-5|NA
CASSLGGLGQPQHF
TGCGCCAGCAGCTTGGGAGGTTTAGGTCAGCCCCAGCATTTT
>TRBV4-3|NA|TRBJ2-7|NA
CASSQDLGLEQYF
TGCGCCAGCAGCCAAGATCTGGGGCTCGAGCAGTACTTC